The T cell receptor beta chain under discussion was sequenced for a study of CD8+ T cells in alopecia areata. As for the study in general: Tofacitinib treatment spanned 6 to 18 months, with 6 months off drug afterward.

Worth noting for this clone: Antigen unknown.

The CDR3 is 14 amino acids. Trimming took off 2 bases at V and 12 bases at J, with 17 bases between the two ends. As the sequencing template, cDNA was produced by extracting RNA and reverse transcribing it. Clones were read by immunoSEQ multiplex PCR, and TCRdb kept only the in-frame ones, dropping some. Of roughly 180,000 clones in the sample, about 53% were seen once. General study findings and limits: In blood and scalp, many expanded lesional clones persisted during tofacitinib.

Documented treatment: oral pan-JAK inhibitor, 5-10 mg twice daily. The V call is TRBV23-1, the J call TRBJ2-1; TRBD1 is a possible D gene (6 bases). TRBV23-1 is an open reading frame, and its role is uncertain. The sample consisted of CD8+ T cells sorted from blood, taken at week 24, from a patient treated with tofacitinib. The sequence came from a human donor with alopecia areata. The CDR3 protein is CASSQGGHTKGQFF. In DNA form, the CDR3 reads TGCGCCAGCAGTCAAGGGGGACACACAAAGGGGCAGTTCTTC.